This T cell receptor beta chain derives from a study of blood T cells in healthy people across ages. Germline V gene data show CDR1 as SEHNR and CDR2 as FQNEAQ (reference sequence). V was pared by 5 bases and J by 0 bases, with 9 bases of the junction left unmatched. The CDR3 sequence is 19 residues long. This clonotype was detected only a few times. A second PCR of 7 to 11 cycles used a sample-barcoded 5' primer and a J-beta primer mix. MiXCR was run by TCRdb on the 5' RACE reads, yielding one entry per CDR3 protein. The sample holds about 510,000 distinct CDR3 sequences; about 27% are singletons and the top ten take over 3.5%. This sample also belongs to another study, concerning T cells of mothers and their children.

Sample: blood. This rearrangement joins TRBV7-9 to TRBJ2-1, with 14 nucleotides matching TRBD2. This receptor was obtained from a boy aged 2-15 years in good health. The CDR3 DNA reads as TGTGCCAGCAGCCCAATGGGGACTAGCGGGAGAAGCTCCTACAATGAGCAGTTCTTC. The encoded protein is CASSPMGTSGRSSYNEQFF.